Here is one TCR beta chain with its context. Antigen: not known. This sample was taken from a study of cytomegalovirus exposure and HLA in healthy donors. Study-wide findings and caveats: There were some public TCRs occurring in many donors, but most TCR sequences were rare. In vitro, a few CMV-associated chains proved specific for CMV antigens. Because they were indistinguishable, some V segments, including TRBV6-2 and TRBV6-3, were excluded.

CDR3 length equals 12 residues. Trimming took 3 bases from V and 5 from J, leaving 7 bases between them. Germline V CDR1 and CDR2: MDHEN, SYDVKM. PCR was performed using 60 Vbeta and 13 Jbeta primers. Here immunoSEQ multiplex PCR was the method, and the copy in TCRdb shows in-frame clones only, minus some. The table records approximately 94,000 clones, about 80% of them present only once. The origin of this receptor is a young man in good health and CMV-seropositive. The rearrangement links TRBV28 to TRBJ2-5; no clear D gene. Sequenced material: PBMCs. The CDR3, as DNA: TGTGCCAGCAGTTTCGTGTTGGAGACCCAGTACTTC. It codes for CASSFVLETQYF. Full variable domain (outside the CDR3, taken from reference TRBV28 and TRBJ2-5): DVKVTQSSRYLVKRTGEKVFLECVQDMDHENMFWYRQDPGLGLRLIYFSYDVKMKEKGDIPEGYSVSREKKERFSLILESASTNQTSMYLCASSFVLETQYFGPGTRLLVL.